The T cell receptor (beta chain) described here comes from a study of OX40 agonist ivuxolimab in advanced cancers. For context, the study as a whole: Ivuxolimab was a fully human IgG2 agonistic monoclonal antibody targeting the costimulatory receptor OX40 (CD134). The paper describes the monotherapy dose-escalation part (N = 52 patients) of the phase I trial of ivuxolimab. The point of sequencing TCRbeta in the periphery was to test whether ivuxolimab changed TCR sequence diversity and drove clonal T-cell expansion. Partial responses were achieved by three dose-escalation patients, of whom one had hepatocellular carcinoma and two had cutaneous melanoma. Patients were allowed to have had prior anti-PD-1, anti-PD-L1 or anti-CTLA-4 therapy, and 40% to 45% of the dose-escalation patients had been treated with checkpoint inhibitors. The dose-escalation cohort was roughly 83% male with a mean age of about 60 years, ranging from roughly 20 to 80. Intravenous ivuxolimab was administered to patients every 2 weeks at six dose levels: 0.01, 0.1, 0.3, 1.5, 3 and 10 mg/kg. Among the approximately 50 dose-escalation patients, some 20 had hepatocellular carcinoma, about 15 melanoma, 9 renal cell carcinoma and 9 head and neck cancer.

To sequence the TCRbeta CDR3 region, genomic DNA was isolated from the sorted cells. TCRbeta CDR3 regions were sequenced using the immunoSEQ Assay. Not all clones reach the TCRdb copy of this immuneACCESS table, which keeps in-frame sequences only. Checked studies attribute under half of the gap to unresolved V genes and leave the rest unexplained. A total of some 28,000 clones appear in this sample, over 75% of them only once. The ten most abundant clones make up 20% to 25% of the sample. Comment on this clone: The clone's antigen remains unknown. No clone much larger than this one lies a single base away; base qualities are absent.

Overall results and qualifications from the work: Antigen specificity was not determined for the clonally expanded peripheral T cells. On average, CD8+ T cells showed more expanded clones than CD4+ T cells after ivuxolimab. Partial responders in the 0.1-3.0 mg/kg groups had among the lowest normalized peripheral clonal expansion, especially among CD8+ T cells. Low levels of normalized T-cell clonal expansion were also seen in some patients who did not respond. At doses from 0.1 to 3.0 mg/kg, clonal expansion was seen in both CD4+ and CD8+ blood T cells between baseline and week 6.

V and J are trimmed by 1 base and 6 bases, and the gene matches miss 6 bases of the junction. The CDR3 sequence holds 16 residues, the cysteine and phenylalanine included. The CDR3 DNA has 48 bases and is translated from base 1. CDR1 SGHVS and CDR2 FQNEAQ are derived from the germline V gene. The trial excluded patients who had a history of autoimmune disease or were on systemic immunosuppression. Peripheral blood for TCR sequencing was collected from all dose cohorts at baseline, on cycle 4 day 1, and on cycle 7 day 1. The samples were drawn from a first-in-human, open-label, multicenter phase I dose-escalation trial of ivuxolimab. Adults with locally advanced or metastatic head and neck squamous cell, hepatocellular, melanoma or renal cell carcinoma were enrolled in the trial. Before TCR sequencing, CD4+ and CD8+ T cells were separately sorted from peripheral blood.

This material consisted of CD4+ or CD8+ T cells sorted from blood, taken in a trial of the OX40 agonist ivuxolimab. This clonotype was sampled from an adult with an advanced solid tumor such as melanoma, head and neck, liver or kidney cancer. Rearrangement joined TRBV7-8 to TRBJ2-2, with 9 bases aligning to TRBD1. In nucleotide form, the sequence is TGTGCCAGCAGCTTAGGATACAGGGGGCGGCCCGGGGAGCTGTTTTTT. Its translation is CASSLGYRGRPGELFF.